The 25 T cell receptor beta chains listed next were all sequenced from one sample in a study of OX40 agonist ivuxolimab in advanced cancers. Only in-frame clones appear in the TCRdb table, and some are missing; sequencing was by immunoSEQ multiplex PCR. The repertoire holds around 25,000 clones, with 88% as singletons. Here the sequenced sample was CD4+ or CD8+ T cells sorted from blood, taken in a trial of the OX40 agonist ivuxolimab. The receptors derive from an adult with an advanced solid tumor such as melanoma, head and neck, liver or kidney cancer.

The chain joins TRBV19 to TRBJ2-5; D is possibly TRBD1 (6 bases). V was pared by 6 bases and J by 5 bases, with 16 bases between. The germline CDR1 and CDR2 sequences are LNHDA and SQIVND (reference sequence). The CDR3 is made up of 14 amino acids. CDR3 region: CASRDTGNWETQYF. CDR3 nucleotides: TGTGCCAGTAGAGACACAGGGAATTGGGAGACCCAGTACTTC.

This chain uses TRBV7-2 with TRBJ1-1; D perhaps matches TRBD1 (5 bases). This CDR3 is 13 amino acids long. From germline, CDR1 is SGHTA and CDR2 FQGNSA. V lost 2 bases to trimming and J lost 8 bases, with 12 bases between them. CDR3 protein: CASSLSRGREAFF. CDR3 nucleotides: TGTGCCAGCAGCTTATCGCGGGGCAGGGAAGCTTTCTTT.

This chain links TRBV4-3 with TRBJ2-7, with unresolved D. This CDR3 is built from 14 residues. V lost 0 bases, J lost 3 bases, and 9 bases lay in between. Germline V CDR1 and CDR2: LGHNA, YSLEER. This chain's CDR3 is CASSQDSASYEQYF. The CDR3 DNA sequence: TGCGCCAGCAGCCAAGATTCGGCTAGCTACGAGCAGTACTTC.

This chain uses TRBV2 with TRBJ2-5, with 12 nucleotides matching TRBD2. The CDR3 covers 15 residues. J was trimmed by 5 bases and V by 5 bases; bases with no gene match: 6. Germline V gene sequence: CDR1 SNHLY, CDR2 FYNNEI. CDR3 nucleotides: TGTGCCAGCAGTAAACTAGCGGGAGGACGGGAGACCCAGTACTTC. It encodes CASSKLAGGRETQYF. The full variable domain, in which reference TRBV2 and TRBJ2-5 provide the parts outside the CDR3, is EPEVTQTPSHQVTQMGQEVILRCVPISNHLYFYWYRQILGQKVEFLVSFYNNEISEKSEIFDDQFSVERPDGSNFTLKIRSTKLEDSAMYFCASSKLAGGRETQYFGPGTRLLVL.

The rearrangement joins TRBV7-9 to TRBJ1-2; the D gene is possibly TRBD1 (6 bases). V was trimmed by 0 bases and J by 7 bases, leaving 15 bases between them. The germline CDR1 and CDR2 sequences are SEHNR and FQNEAQ (reference sequence). The CDR3 sequence is 15 residues long. The DNA for the CDR3 is TGTGCCAGCAGCTTAGCGCTGGCAGGGGAGGGTGGCTACACCTTC. Amino acids: CASSLALAGEGGYTF.

Judged by abundance, this clone is medium-sized. In the same sample, other DNA sequences code for this CDR3. The chain employs TRBV29-1 and TRBJ2-1, with a tentative D call TRBD2 (5 bases). V dropped 4 bases and J dropped 5 bases, with 6 bases sitting between them. The length of the CDR3 is 11 residues. Germline assignment: CDR1 SQVTM and CDR2 ANQGSEA. The CDR3 here is CSVGADNEQFF. The CDR3 DNA reads as TGCAGCGTTGGAGCGGACAATGAGCAGTTCTTC.

The chain couples TRBV7-2 to TRBJ2-7, with 8 bases identical to TRBD2. This CDR3 is 13 amino acids long. The germline V gene encodes CDR1 SGHTA and CDR2 FQGNSA. V dropped 5 bases and J dropped 7; count of bases not matched to a gene: 7. The CDR3 sequence: CASSPGTRREQYF. CDR3 nucleotides: TGTGCCAGCAGCCCCGGGACTAGGCGGGAGCAGTACTTC. Filled out from reference TRBV7-2 and TRBJ2-7, the complete variable domain reads GAGVSQSPSNKVTEKGKDVELRCDPISGHTALYWYRQSLGQGLEFLIYFQGNSAPDKSGLPSDRFSAERTGGSVSTLTIQRTQQEDSAVYLCASSPGTRREQYFGPGTRLTVT.

The chain couples TRBV19 to TRBJ1-2; D gene ambiguous. This CDR3 contains 12 residues. V lost 1 base and J lost 4, with 4 bases in between. CDR1 and CDR2 (germline): LNHDA, SQIVND (reference sequence). The CDR3 DNA reads TGTGCCAGTAGTATAGCTGGCTATGGCTACACCTTC. It translates to CASSIAGYGYTF.

The chain employs TRBV18 and TRBJ2-5; 10 bases map to TRBD1. In germline, CDR1 is KGHSH, CDR2 LQKENI. The CDR3 loop spans 12 amino acids. The V and J ends lost 3 bases and 10 bases, in that order; junction bases with no gene match: 2. This CDR3 is CASSPGQGSQYF. Here the CDR3 DNA reads TGTGCCAGCTCACCGGGACAGGGGAGCCAGTACTTC.

The V call is TRBV6-5, the J call TRBJ1-2; tentatively, D is TRBD1 (5 bases). This CDR3 contains 13 residues. V lost 5 bases and J 4 bases, leaving 11 bases between the germline ends. The germline CDR1 and CDR2 sequences are MNHEY and SVGAGI. This chain's CDR3 is CASSPSGAYGYTF. The CDR3 bases are TGTGCCAGCAGTCCGTCCGGGGCCTATGGCTACACCTTC.

V is TRBV10-3 and J is TRBJ2-1; TRBD2 matches 9 bases. CDR1 and CDR2 from the germline V gene are ENHRY and SYGVKD. V dropped 0 bases and J dropped 8; count of bases not matched to a gene: 11. The CDR3 extends over 17 amino acids. CDR3 residues: CAISESWASGRSDEQFF. Here the CDR3 DNA reads TGTGCCATCAGTGAGTCTTGGGCCAGCGGGAGGTCGGATGAGCAGTTCTTC.

The chain employs TRBV6-6 and TRBJ2-2; D unresolved. The V and J ends lost 10 bases and 3 bases respectively, with 12 bases between them. The CDR3 covers 13 residues. CDR1 and CDR2 (germline): MNHNY, SVGAGI (reference sequence). Here the CDR3 DNA reads TGTGCCACCTCCCCCGGAGACACCGGGGAGCTGTTTTTT. Translating it yields CATSPGDTGELFF.

This sequence joins TRBV6-6 and TRBJ1-5; the D gene is possibly TRBD1 (5 bases). In germline, CDR1 is MNHNY, CDR2 SVGAGI (reference sequence). CDR3 length: 16 residues. V lost 6 bases and J 3 bases, leaving 18 bases between the germline ends. CDR3 DNA: TGTGCCAGCAGGGCCGGGAGGACAACTATCAATCAGCCCCAGCATTTT. This gives the protein CASRAGRTTINQPQHF.

This clone was detected only once. The J gene is TRBJ2-3, the V gene TRBV30; D may be TRBD2 (6 bases). Germline CDR1 reads GTSNPN; CDR2 reads SVGIG (reference sequence). The CDR3 is 14 amino acids. V was pared by 6 bases and J by 5 bases, with 18 bases between. CDR3 region: CACSGEKSRDTQYF. The CDR3 DNA is TGTGCCTGTTCGGGGGAGAAGTCGCGAGATACGCAGTATTTT.

The table lists this clone with a count of one. The chain employs TRBV5-1 and TRBJ1-1, with D unresolved. The CDR3 sequence is 13 residues long. The germline V gene has CDR1 SGHRS and CDR2 YFSETQ. Trimming left V 0 bases short and J 2 bases short, with 5 bases between. The CDR3 loop is CASSLETNTEAFF. The CDR3 DNA reads as TGCGCCAGCAGCTTGGAGACTAACACTGAAGCTTTCTTT.

The chain recombines TRBV6-5 with TRBJ2-7; 7 nucleotides align to TRBD1. The CDR3 runs to 14 residues. Unmatched junction bases numbered 6, after V lost 6 bases and J lost 1 base. Germline loops: CDR1 MNHEY, CDR2 SVGAGI. The DNA of the CDR3 is TGTGCCAGCAGGGGGACAGTGGAATCCTACGAGCAGTACTTC. Its protein product is CASRGTVESYEQYF.

The chain links TRBV6-5 to TRBJ1-2; TRBD1 agrees at 9 bases. Germline CDR1 is MNHEY and CDR2 is SVGAGI. Trimming took 6 bases from V and 3 from J; bases not matched to a gene: 5. The CDR3 is made up of 14 amino acids. The CDR3 region is CASSTDRGDYGYTF. CDR3 DNA: TGTGCCAGCAGCACAGACAGGGGGGACTATGGCTACACCTTC.

V is TRBV7-7 and J is TRBJ2-2; D is ambiguous. The CDR3 runs 13 residues. Trimming removed 5 bases from V and 4 bases from J, with 8 bases in between. Germline CDR1 and CDR2: SSHAT and FNYEAQ (reference sequence). The CDR3 sequence: CASSATITGELFF. The DNA of the CDR3 is TGTGCCAGCAGCGCTACGATCACCGGGGAGCTGTTTTTT.

V gene TRBV28 combines with J gene TRBJ2-3; D is perhaps TRBD1 or TRBD2 (5 bases each). CDR1 and CDR2 (germline): MDHEN, SYDVKM. CDR3 size: 12 residues. V lost 3 bases, J lost 9 bases, and 10 bases lay in between. CDR3 sequence (DNA): TGTGCCAGCAGTTTTTTGAGGGGAACGCAGTATTTT. This translates into CASSFLRGTQYF.

The gene calls are TRBV6-5 and TRBJ2-7; D is possibly TRBD2 (6 bases). Trimming removed 0 bases from V and 2 bases from J, with 11 bases in between. CDR3 length: 15 amino acids. CDR1 and CDR2 (germline): MNHEY, SVGAGI. CDR3 bases: TGTGCCAGCAGTTACTCTTTCGGGAGACCCTACGAGCAGTACTTC. As protein: CASSYSFGRPYEQYF.

This chain links TRBV7-4 with TRBJ2-5; D is uncertain. CDR3 length: 11 residues. CDR1 and CDR2 (germline): SGHVT, SQSDAQ. Trimming removed 2 bases at V and 2 bases at J, with 0 bases between. Written as DNA, the CDR3 is TGTGCCAGCAGCTTACAAGAGACCCAGTACTTC. Translating it yields CASSLQETQYF.

This rearrangement joins TRBV18 to TRBJ2-3; a possible D gene is TRBD1 (6 bases). The V gene's germline CDR1 is KGHSH and CDR2 LQKENI. The CDR3 is 14 amino acids. Between the trimmed V and J ends, which lost 4 bases and 6 bases, there was a span of 14 bases. The CDR3 bases are TGTGCCAGCTCACGACCACAGGGCGGGGATACGCAGTATTTT. It codes for CASSRPQGGDTQYF.

This sequence joins TRBV9 and TRBJ2-3, with TRBD2 matching over 11 bases. After removal of 2 bases from V and 1 base from J, the junction contained 0 bases not matched to a gene. Germline V lookup: CDR1 SGDLS, CDR2 YYNGEE. This CDR3 is 15 amino acids long. The DNA for the CDR3 is TGTGCCAGCAGCGTGGGACTAGCGGGCACAGATACGCAGTATTTT. It translates to CASSVGLAGTDTQYF.

V is TRBV6-1 and J is TRBJ2-7; D is uncertain. Trimming took 7 bases from V and 2 from J, leaving 18 bases between them. The germline CDR1 and CDR2 sequences are MNHNS and SASEGT. The CDR3 totals 15 residues. This CDR3 is CASTSPGPQPYEQYF. In nucleotides, the CDR3 is TGTGCCAGCACTAGTCCGGGCCCCCAACCCTACGAGCAGTACTTC.

This clone appeared a few times. This chain connects TRBV7-9 to TRBJ1-1; D is undetermined. Germline V gives CDR1 SEHNR, CDR2 FQNEAQ (reference sequence). The CDR3 has 12 residues. V gave up 5 bases and J gave up 3 bases, with 7 bases separating them. For the CDR3, the DNA is TGTGCCAGCAGCCTGGATTACACTGAAGCTTTCTTT. This gives the protein CASSLDYTEAFF.